These T cell receptor beta chains were read from a single sample in a study of human T cells and chemical hapten exposure. TCRdb recomputed calls from the RACE reads with MiXCR, one row per CDR3 protein. The repertoire has 85,000 to 130,000 distinct CDR3 sequences, 9% to 15% of them found once; the top ten carry around 1.6%. Here the sequenced sample was whole blood, taken in connection with sensitization to the hapten diphenylcyclopropenone (DPC). The receptors stem from a woman in her 50s with alopecia areata. Some clones in this sample may be carry-over from other donors' samples. Both conserved end residues are part of each CDR3. A D gene is named only where the DNA matches it firmly. Some rows have no size entry. The others give once, few or many, or a class for an expanded clone.

abundance: many
d_gene: NA
j_gene: TRBJ1-2
v_gene: TRBV10-3
CDR3aa: CAISGVAYGYTF
CDR3nt: TGTGCCATCTCAGGGGTGGCCTATGGCTACACCTTC

abundance: many
d_gene: NA
j_gene: TRBJ1-6
v_gene: TRBV28
CDR3aa: CASSYSHSPLHF
CDR3nt: TGTGCCAGCAGTTACTCCCATTCACCCCTCCACTTT

abundance: few
d_gene: NA
j_gene: TRBJ1-2
v_gene: TRBV28
CDR3aa: CASSIRAYGYTF
CDR3nt: TGTGCCAGCAGTATCAGGGCGTACGGCTACACCTTC

abundance: many
d_gene: TRBD1
j_gene: TRBJ2-7
v_gene: TRBV20-1
CDR3aa: CSAPRVPSGGGQGVYEQYF
CDR3nt: TGCAGTGCTCCGAGGGTCCCTTCAGGAGGGGGACAGGGGGTCTACGAGCAGTACTTC

abundance: few
d_gene: NA
j_gene: TRBJ2-3
v_gene: TRBV6-5
CDR3aa: CASSYSLAKDTQYF
CDR3nt: TGTGCCAGCAGTTACTCCCTAGCAAAGGATACGCAGTATTTT

abundance: NA
d_gene: NA
j_gene: TRBJ2-3
v_gene: TRBV28
CDR3aa: CASSSGGDNTDTQYF
CDR3nt: TGTGCCAGCAGTTCTGGCGGGGACAACACAGATACGCAGTATTTT

abundance: many
d_gene: NA
j_gene: TRBJ1-1
v_gene: TRBV12-3/TRBV12-4
CDR3aa: CASSLAALNTEAFF
CDR3nt: TGTGCCAGCAGCCTTGCGGCTTTGAACACTGAAGCTTTCTTT

abundance: NA
d_gene: TRBD1
j_gene: TRBJ1-5
v_gene: TRBV7-2
CDR3aa: CASSLQGASHYQPQHF
CDR3nt: TGTGCCAGCAGCTTACAGGGGGCCTCTCATTATCAGCCCCAGCATTTT

abundance: NA
d_gene: NA
j_gene: TRBJ2-3
v_gene: TRBV15
CDR3aa: CATSRDRVPDTQYF
CDR3nt: TGTGCCACCAGCAGAGATCGAGTCCCAGATACGCAGTATTTT

abundance: few
d_gene: NA
j_gene: TRBJ2-3
v_gene: TRBV21-1
CDR3aa: CASRLTGGASDTQYF
CDR3nt: TGTGCCAGCAGACTAACAGGGGGCGCGTCAGATACGCAGTATTTT

abundance: NA
d_gene: NA
j_gene: TRBJ2-1
v_gene: TRBV4-3
CDR3aa: CASRAGRTGNEQFF
CDR3nt: TGCGCCAGCAGGGCCGGGAGAACAGGCAATGAGCAGTTCTTC

abundance: few
d_gene: TRBD1
j_gene: TRBJ2-1
v_gene: TRBV29-1
CDR3aa: CSLRDRGTYNEQFF
CDR3nt: TGCAGCCTCCGGGACAGGGGAACCTACAATGAGCAGTTCTTC

abundance: many
d_gene: NA
j_gene: TRBJ2-5
v_gene: TRBV7-9
CDR3aa: CASSLKETQYF
CDR3nt: TGTGCCAGCAGCTTAAAAGAGACCCAGTACTTC

abundance: many
d_gene: NA
j_gene: TRBJ1-5
v_gene: TRBV28
CDR3aa: CASRIAGNRGNQPQHF
CDR3nt: TGTGCCAGCCGGATCGCGGGAAACCGAGGCAATCAGCCCCAGCATTTT

abundance: few
d_gene: NA
j_gene: TRBJ2-7
v_gene: TRBV2
CDR3aa: CASTVGRGPLEQYF
CDR3nt: TGTGCCAGCACGGTAGGCCGAGGTCCGCTCGAGCAGTACTTC

abundance: NA
d_gene: NA
j_gene: TRBJ1-1
v_gene: TRBV14
CDR3aa: CASSQGPTFNTEAFF
CDR3nt: TGTGCCAGCAGCCAAGGGCCCACTTTTAACACTGAAGCTTTCTTT

abundance: NA
d_gene: TRBD1
j_gene: TRBJ1-2
v_gene: TRBV28
CDR3aa: CASSPGTVNYGYTF
CDR3nt: TGTGCCAGCAGTCCAGGGACAGTCAACTATGGCTACACCTTC

abundance: NA
d_gene: TRBD1
j_gene: TRBJ2-7
v_gene: TRBV27
CDR3aa: CATWATGLSYEQYF
CDR3nt: TGTGCCACCTGGGCGACAGGGCTCTCCTACGAGCAGTACTTC

abundance: NA
d_gene: NA
j_gene: TRBJ2-7
v_gene: TRBV6-5
CDR3aa: CASSYSFTVSYEQYF
CDR3nt: TGTGCCAGCAGTTACTCGTTTACAGTGTCCTACGAGCAGTACTTC

abundance: NA
d_gene: TRBD1
j_gene: TRBJ2-1
v_gene: TRBV7-2
CDR3aa: CASSITGVRNEQFF
CDR3nt: TGTGCCAGCAGCATCACAGGGGTGCGAAATGAGCAGTTCTTC

abundance: few
d_gene: NA
j_gene: TRBJ2-7
v_gene: TRBV27
CDR3aa: CASSFRNNYEQYF
CDR3nt: TGTGCCAGCAGTTTTCGGAATAACTACGAGCAGTACTTC

abundance: many
d_gene: TRBD1
j_gene: TRBJ1-4
v_gene: TRBV7-6
CDR3aa: CASSLRQGTNEKLFF
CDR3nt: TGTGCCAGCAGCCTCCGACAGGGGACTAATGAAAAACTGTTTTTT

abundance: many
d_gene: TRBD1
j_gene: TRBJ1-2
v_gene: TRBV6-2/TRBV6-3
CDR3aa: CASSFTGDGYTF
CDR3nt: TGTGCCAGCAGTTTTACAGGGGACGGCTACACCTTC

abundance: NA
d_gene: NA
j_gene: TRBJ2-3
v_gene: TRBV18
CDR3aa: CASSERDTQYF
CDR3nt: TGTGCCAGCTCAGAGCGGGATACGCAGTATTTT

abundance: few
d_gene: TRBD1
j_gene: TRBJ2-1
v_gene: TRBV20-1
CDR3aa: CSARIQGASNEQFF
CDR3nt: TGCAGTGCTAGAATCCAGGGGGCAAGTAATGAGCAGTTCTTC

abundance: few
d_gene: TRBD2
j_gene: TRBJ2-1
v_gene: TRBV2
CDR3aa: CASSQLAETEQFF
CDR3nt: TGTGCCAGCAGTCAACTAGCGGAAACTGAGCAGTTCTTC

abundance: few
d_gene: NA
j_gene: TRBJ2-2
v_gene: TRBV6-1
CDR3aa: CASSVQGGGELFF
CDR3nt: TGTGCCAGCAGTGTCCAGGGCGGCGGGGAGCTGTTTTTT

abundance: few
d_gene: TRBD1
j_gene: TRBJ1-2
v_gene: TRBV6-5
CDR3aa: CASSRDRLYGYTF
CDR3nt: TGTGCCAGCAGTCGGGACAGGTTGTATGGCTACACCTTC

abundance: few
d_gene: NA
j_gene: TRBJ2-7
v_gene: TRBV28
CDR3aa: CASSWDSTQGREQYF
CDR3nt: TGTGCCAGCAGTTGGGATTCTACCCAGGGGCGGGAGCAGTACTTC

abundance: few
d_gene: NA
j_gene: TRBJ1-4
v_gene: TRBV11-2
CDR3aa: CASSLGPGEKLFF
CDR3nt: TGTGCCAGCAGCTTAGGACCTGGGGAAAAACTGTTTTTT

abundance: NA
d_gene: TRBD1
j_gene: TRBJ2-3
v_gene: TRBV29-1
CDR3aa: CSVYLGTGSDTQYF
CDR3nt: TGCAGCGTTTATTTGGGGACAGGGTCAGATACGCAGTATTTT

abundance: few
d_gene: TRBD2
j_gene: TRBJ2-5
v_gene: TRBV28
CDR3aa: CASSIAGSGVYQETQYF
CDR3nt: TGTGCCAGCAGCATAGCGGGTAGCGGGGTGTACCAAGAGACCCAGTACTTC

abundance: few
d_gene: TRBD1
j_gene: TRBJ1-1
v_gene: TRBV11-2
CDR3aa: CASSLAGQTEAFF
CDR3nt: TGTGCCAGCAGCTTAGCGGGACAGACTGAAGCTTTCTTT

abundance: NA
d_gene: NA
j_gene: TRBJ2-5
v_gene: TRBV24-1
CDR3aa: CATSGSWDTALETQYF
CDR3nt: TGTGCCACCAGTGGATCCTGGGACACCGCCTTAGAGACCCAGTACTTC

abundance: few
d_gene: TRBD1
j_gene: TRBJ1-1
v_gene: TRBV5-4
CDR3aa: CASSGGQLNTEAFF
CDR3nt: TGTGCCAGCAGCGGGGGACAGTTGAACACTGAAGCTTTCTTT

abundance: few
d_gene: NA
j_gene: TRBJ1-1
v_gene: TRBV18
CDR3aa: CASSQDGGEAFF
CDR3nt: TGTGCCAGCTCACAAGACGGAGGTGAAGCTTTCTTT

abundance: few
d_gene: NA
j_gene: TRBJ2-3
v_gene: TRBV29-1
CDR3aa: CSVAPVSTDTQYF
CDR3nt: TGCAGCGTTGCCCCGGTTAGCACAGATACGCAGTATTTT

abundance: few
d_gene: NA
j_gene: TRBJ2-2
v_gene: TRBV20-1
CDR3aa: CSARDGGMNTGELFF
CDR3nt: TGCAGTGCTAGAGACGGGGGAATGAACACCGGGGAGCTGTTTTTT

abundance: few
d_gene: TRBD1
j_gene: TRBJ2-1
v_gene: TRBV29-1
CDR3aa: CSGTGQGDDEQFF
CDR3nt: TGCAGCGGTACGGGGCAGGGGGATGATGAGCAGTTCTTC

abundance: many
d_gene: NA
j_gene: TRBJ2-7
v_gene: TRBV5-1
CDR3aa: CASSSSSYEQYF
CDR3nt: TGTGCCAGCAGTTCCAGCTCCTACGAGCAGTACTTC

abundance: few
d_gene: NA
j_gene: TRBJ1-2
v_gene: TRBV20-1
CDR3aa: CSAQSNDGYTF
CDR3nt: TGCAGTGCTCAGAGCAACGATGGCTACACCTTC

abundance: many
d_gene: NA
j_gene: TRBJ2-3
v_gene: TRBV2
CDR3aa: CASSEATSDTQYF
CDR3nt: TGTGCCAGCAGTGAAGCCACATCAGATACGCAGTATTTT

abundance: many
d_gene: NA
j_gene: TRBJ1-1
v_gene: TRBV7-2
CDR3aa: CASSLALSGAGKAFF
CDR3nt: TGTGCCAGCAGCTTAGCCCTGTCGGGGGCCGGTAAAGCTTTCTTT

abundance: NA
d_gene: NA
j_gene: TRBJ1-1
v_gene: TRBV10-1
CDR3aa: CASSEFGGMNTEAFF
CDR3nt: TGCGCCAGCAGTGAATTTGGGGGGATGAACACTGAAGCTTTCTTT

abundance: NA
d_gene: TRBD1
j_gene: TRBJ1-1
v_gene: TRBV4-1
CDR3aa: CASSLQTGDAEAFF
CDR3nt: TGCGCCAGCAGCCTACAGACAGGGGACGCTGAAGCTTTCTTT

abundance: NA
d_gene: NA
j_gene: TRBJ2-5
v_gene: TRBV7-8
CDR3aa: CASSLLTSHQETQYF
CDR3nt: TGTGCCAGCAGCCTCCTGACATCCCACCAAGAGACCCAGTACTTC

abundance: few
d_gene: NA
j_gene: TRBJ1-4
v_gene: TRBV2
CDR3aa: CASSEALRWGAQEKLFF
CDR3nt: TGTGCCAGCAGTGAAGCGCTTCGATGGGGGGCGCAGGAAAAACTGTTTTTT

abundance: many
d_gene: NA
j_gene: TRBJ2-5
v_gene: TRBV7-9
CDR3aa: CASSLAPAQETQYF
CDR3nt: TGTGCCAGCAGCTTAGCCCCAGCCCAAGAGACCCAGTACTTC

abundance: few
d_gene: NA
j_gene: TRBJ1-4
v_gene: TRBV18
CDR3aa: CASSPLGAATNEKLFF
CDR3nt: TGTGCCAGCTCACCACTCGGCGCAGCCACTAATGAAAAACTGTTTTTT

abundance: few
d_gene: NA
j_gene: TRBJ1-5
v_gene: TRBV5-6
CDR3aa: CASSLARTHDQPQHF
CDR3nt: TGTGCCAGCAGCTTGGCTCGGACACACGATCAGCCCCAGCATTTT

abundance: NA
d_gene: NA
j_gene: TRBJ1-5
v_gene: TRBV2
CDR3aa: CASSGGANSNQPQHF
CDR3nt: TGTGCCAGCAGTGGTGGGGCAAATAGCAATCAGCCCCAGCATTTT

abundance: NA
d_gene: TRBD2
j_gene: TRBJ2-1
v_gene: TRBV3-1
CDR3aa: CASSQRGGGYNEQFF
CDR3nt: TGTGCCAGCAGCCAGCGGGGGGGCGGATACAATGAGCAGTTCTTC

abundance: few
d_gene: TRBD1
j_gene: TRBJ1-5
v_gene: TRBV29-1
CDR3aa: CSVWTGAPPYSNQPQHF
CDR3nt: TGCAGCGTCTGGACAGGGGCGCCACCCTATAGCAATCAGCCCCAGCATTTT

abundance: NA
d_gene: TRBD1
j_gene: TRBJ1-1
v_gene: TRBV2
CDR3aa: CASSEDRADEAFF
CDR3nt: TGTGCCAGCAGCGAGGACAGGGCTGATGAAGCTTTCTTT

abundance: few
d_gene: TRBD2
j_gene: TRBJ2-7
v_gene: TRBV12-3/TRBV12-4
CDR3aa: CASTRFGRGLAVHYGPYEQYF
CDR3nt: TGTGCCAGCACTCGATTCGGGAGGGGACTAGCGGTTCATTATGGCCCCTACGAGCAGTACTTC

abundance: many
d_gene: NA
j_gene: TRBJ2-5
v_gene: TRBV7-6
CDR3aa: CASSLARTPGSGQYF
CDR3nt: TGTGCCAGCAGCTTAGCGCGGACCCCGGGGAGTGGCCAGTACTTC

abundance: many
d_gene: TRBD2
j_gene: TRBJ2-3
v_gene: TRBV20-1
CDR3aa: CSAFSALAGGPEDTQYF
CDR3nt: TGCAGTGCTTTTTCCGCCCTAGCGGGGGGGCCTGAGGATACGCAGTATTTT

abundance: few
d_gene: NA
j_gene: TRBJ1-2
v_gene: TRBV18
CDR3aa: CASSRAGRQLYGYTF
CDR3nt: TGTGCCAGCTCCCGTGCAGGGAGGCAGCTCTATGGCTACACCTTC